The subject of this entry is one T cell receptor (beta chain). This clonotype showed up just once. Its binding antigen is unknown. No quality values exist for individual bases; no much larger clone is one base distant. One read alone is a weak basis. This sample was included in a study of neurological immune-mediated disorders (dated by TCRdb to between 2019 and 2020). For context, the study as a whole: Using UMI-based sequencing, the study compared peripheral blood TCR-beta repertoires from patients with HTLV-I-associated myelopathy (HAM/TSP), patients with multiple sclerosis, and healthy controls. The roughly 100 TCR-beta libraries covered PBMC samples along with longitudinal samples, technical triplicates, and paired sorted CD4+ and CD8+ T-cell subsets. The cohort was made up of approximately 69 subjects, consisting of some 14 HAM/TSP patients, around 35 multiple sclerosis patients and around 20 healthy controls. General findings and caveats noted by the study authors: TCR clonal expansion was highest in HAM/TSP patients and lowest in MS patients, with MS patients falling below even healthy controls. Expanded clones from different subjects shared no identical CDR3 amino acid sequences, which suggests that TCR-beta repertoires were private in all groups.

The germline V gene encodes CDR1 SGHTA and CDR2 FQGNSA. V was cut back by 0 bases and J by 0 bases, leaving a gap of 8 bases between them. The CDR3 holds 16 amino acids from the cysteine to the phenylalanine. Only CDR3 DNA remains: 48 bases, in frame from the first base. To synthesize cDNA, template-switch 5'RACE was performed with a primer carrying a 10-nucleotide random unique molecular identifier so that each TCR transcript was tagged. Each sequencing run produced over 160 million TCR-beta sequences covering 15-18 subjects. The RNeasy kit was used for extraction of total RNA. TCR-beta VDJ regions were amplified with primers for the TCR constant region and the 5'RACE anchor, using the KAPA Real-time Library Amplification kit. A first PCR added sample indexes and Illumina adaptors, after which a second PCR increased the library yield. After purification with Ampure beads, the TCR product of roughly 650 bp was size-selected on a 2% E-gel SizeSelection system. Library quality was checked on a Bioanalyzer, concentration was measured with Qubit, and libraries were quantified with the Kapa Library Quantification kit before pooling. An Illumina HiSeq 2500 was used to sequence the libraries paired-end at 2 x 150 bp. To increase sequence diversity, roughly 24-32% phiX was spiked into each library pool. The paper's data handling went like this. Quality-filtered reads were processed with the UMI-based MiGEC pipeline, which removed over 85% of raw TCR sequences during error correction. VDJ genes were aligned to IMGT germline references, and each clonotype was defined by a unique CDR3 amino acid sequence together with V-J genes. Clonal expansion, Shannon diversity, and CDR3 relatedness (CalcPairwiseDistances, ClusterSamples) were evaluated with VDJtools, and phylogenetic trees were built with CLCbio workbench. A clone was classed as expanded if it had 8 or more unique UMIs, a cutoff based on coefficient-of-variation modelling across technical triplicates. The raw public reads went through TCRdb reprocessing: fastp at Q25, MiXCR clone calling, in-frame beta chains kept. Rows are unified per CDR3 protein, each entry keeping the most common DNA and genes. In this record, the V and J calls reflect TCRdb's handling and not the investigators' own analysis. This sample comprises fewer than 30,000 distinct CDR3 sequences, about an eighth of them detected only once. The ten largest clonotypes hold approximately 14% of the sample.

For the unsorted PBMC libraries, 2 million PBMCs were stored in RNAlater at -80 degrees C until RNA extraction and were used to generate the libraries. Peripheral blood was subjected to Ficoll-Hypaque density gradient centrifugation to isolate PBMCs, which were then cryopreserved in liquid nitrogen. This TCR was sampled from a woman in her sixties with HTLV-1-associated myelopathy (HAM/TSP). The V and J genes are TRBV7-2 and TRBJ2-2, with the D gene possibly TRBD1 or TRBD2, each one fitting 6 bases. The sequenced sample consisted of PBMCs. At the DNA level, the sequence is TGTGCCAGCAGCTTAGCGGGGGGCCCGAACACCGGGGAGCTGTTTTTT. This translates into CASSLAGGPNTGELFF. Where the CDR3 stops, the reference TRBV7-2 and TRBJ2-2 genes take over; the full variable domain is GAGVSQSPSNKVTEKGKDVELRCDPISGHTALYWYRQSLGQGLEFLIYFQGNSAPDKSGLPSDRFSAERTGGSVSTLTIQRTQQEDSAVYLCASSLAGGPNTGELFFGEGSRLTVL.